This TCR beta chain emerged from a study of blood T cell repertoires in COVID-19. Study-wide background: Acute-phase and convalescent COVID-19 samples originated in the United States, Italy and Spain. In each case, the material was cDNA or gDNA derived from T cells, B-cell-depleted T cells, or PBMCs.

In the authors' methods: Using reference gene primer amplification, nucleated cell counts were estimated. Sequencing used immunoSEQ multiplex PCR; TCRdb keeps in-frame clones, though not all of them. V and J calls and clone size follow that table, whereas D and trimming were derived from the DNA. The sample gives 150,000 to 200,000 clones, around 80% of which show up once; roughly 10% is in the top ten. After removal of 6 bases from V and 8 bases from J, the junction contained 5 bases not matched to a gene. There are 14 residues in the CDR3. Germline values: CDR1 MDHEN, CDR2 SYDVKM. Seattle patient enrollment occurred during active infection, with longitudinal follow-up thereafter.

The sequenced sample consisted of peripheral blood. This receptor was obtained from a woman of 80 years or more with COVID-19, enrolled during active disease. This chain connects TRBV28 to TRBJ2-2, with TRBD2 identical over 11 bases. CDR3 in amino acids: CASSRLAGLGELFF. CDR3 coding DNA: TGTGCCAGCAGCCGACTAGCGGGGTTAGGGGAGCTGTTTTTT.